The clone carrying this TCR beta chain was found many times. The antigen is unknown. Germline V gives CDR1 SGHTS, CDR2 YDEGEE. This CDR3 has 13 amino acids. J lost 6 bases, V lost 2 bases, and 5 bases had no gene match. TCR beta CDR3 regions were amplified from RNA. An initial round of RT-PCR targeting the TCR CDR3 relied on the HTBI primer set. TCRdb itself ran the multiplex PCR reads through MiXCR, one entry per CDR3 protein. This repertoire shows about 640,000 distinct CDR3 sequences, roughly 15% found once; its top ten account for roughly an eighth. The sample comes from a study of T cells in Graves' hyperthyroidism and ophthalmopathy. Whole-study findings and limits: A model built on 13 V-J features separated ophthalmopathy from stable hyperthyroidism.

The source of this sequence is a woman between 45 and 60 years old with Graves' ophthalmopathy. Sequences were obtained from blood. This chain uses TRBV5-8 with TRBJ2-7; 7 positions match TRBD1. DNA of the CDR3: TGTGCCAGCAGCTTAAACAGGGGATCCGAGCAGTACTTC. It translates to CASSLNRGSEQYF.